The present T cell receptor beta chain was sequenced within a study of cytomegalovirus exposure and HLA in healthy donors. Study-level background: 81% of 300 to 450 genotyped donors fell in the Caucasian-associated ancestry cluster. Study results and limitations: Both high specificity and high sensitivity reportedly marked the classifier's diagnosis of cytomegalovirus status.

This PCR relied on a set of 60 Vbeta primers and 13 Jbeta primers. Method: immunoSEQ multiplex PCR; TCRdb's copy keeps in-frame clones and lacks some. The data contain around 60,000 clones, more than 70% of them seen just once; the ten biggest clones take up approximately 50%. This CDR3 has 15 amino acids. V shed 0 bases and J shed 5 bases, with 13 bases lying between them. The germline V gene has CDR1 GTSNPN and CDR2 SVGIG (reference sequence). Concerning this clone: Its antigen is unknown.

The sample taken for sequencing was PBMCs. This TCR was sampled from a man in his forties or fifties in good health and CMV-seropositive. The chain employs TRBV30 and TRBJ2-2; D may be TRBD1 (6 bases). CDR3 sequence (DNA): TGTGCCTGGAGTGTAAGGGGGATCGTGACCGGGGAGCTGTTTTTT. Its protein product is CAWSVRGIVTGELFF.